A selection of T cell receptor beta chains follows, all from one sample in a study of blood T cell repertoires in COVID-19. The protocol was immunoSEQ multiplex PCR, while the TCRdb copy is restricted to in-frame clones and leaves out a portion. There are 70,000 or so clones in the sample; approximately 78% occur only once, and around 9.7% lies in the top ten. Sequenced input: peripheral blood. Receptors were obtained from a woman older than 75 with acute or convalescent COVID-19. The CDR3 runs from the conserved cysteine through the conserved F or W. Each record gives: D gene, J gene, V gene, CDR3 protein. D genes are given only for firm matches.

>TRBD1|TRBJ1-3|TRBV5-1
CASSPEGQVGNTIYF
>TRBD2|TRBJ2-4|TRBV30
CAWRATSGGSKNIQYF
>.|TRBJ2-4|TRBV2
CASSVQGFQNIQYF
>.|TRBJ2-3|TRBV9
CASSVEAGIDTQYF
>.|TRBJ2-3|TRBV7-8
CASSRTGTFTDTQYF
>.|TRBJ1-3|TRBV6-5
CASRGRGPSGNTIYF
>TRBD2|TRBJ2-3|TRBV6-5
CASRQRGGSTDTQYF
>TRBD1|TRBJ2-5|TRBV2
CASTDGQGAARETQYF
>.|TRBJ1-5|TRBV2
CASSVSQPQHF
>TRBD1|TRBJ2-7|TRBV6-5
CASSPYRDRSYEQYF
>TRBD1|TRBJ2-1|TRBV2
CASRPGQTYNEQFF
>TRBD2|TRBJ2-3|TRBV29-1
CSVEAGGTDTQYF
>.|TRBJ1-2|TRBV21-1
CASRNRDRRYTF
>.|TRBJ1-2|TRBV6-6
CASSPGWGYTF
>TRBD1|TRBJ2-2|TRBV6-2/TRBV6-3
CASRYSRGHGGELFF
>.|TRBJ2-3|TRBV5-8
CASSLDLQVPSQYF
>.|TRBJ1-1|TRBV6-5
CASSWTEGTEAFF
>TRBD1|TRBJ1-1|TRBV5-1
CASRSGTGASNTEAFF
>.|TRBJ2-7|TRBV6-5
CASRKAGVSYEQYF
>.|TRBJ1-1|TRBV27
CASSYTNRVGTEAFF
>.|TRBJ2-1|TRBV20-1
CSASWGGLDYNEQFF
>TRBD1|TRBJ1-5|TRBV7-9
CASSFLTGGDGNQPQHF
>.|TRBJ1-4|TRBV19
CASKGHLVEKLFF
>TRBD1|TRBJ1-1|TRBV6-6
CASSPVEGARGTEAFF
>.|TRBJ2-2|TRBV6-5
CASSYSKSGGGELFF
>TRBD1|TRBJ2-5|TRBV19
CASSDRDGETQYF
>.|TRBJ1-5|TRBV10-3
CAISESAVPQPQHF
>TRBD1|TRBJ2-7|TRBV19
CASRPTGFYEQYF
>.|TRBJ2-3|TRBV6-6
CASSHTRDTGAADTQYF
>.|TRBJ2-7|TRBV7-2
CASSRLSSYEQYF
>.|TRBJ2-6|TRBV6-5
CASITVSGANVLTF
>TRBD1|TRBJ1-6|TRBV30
CAWRRKGQYSPLHF
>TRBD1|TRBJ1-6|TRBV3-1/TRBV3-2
CASSQESGTGHNSPLHF
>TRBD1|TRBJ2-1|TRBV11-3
CASSLGRRTGYYNEQFF
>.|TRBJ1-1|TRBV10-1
CASSEAGLAEAFF
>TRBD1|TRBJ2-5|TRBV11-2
CASSLGDRDQETQYF
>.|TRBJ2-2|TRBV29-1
CSVEGPTGGELFF
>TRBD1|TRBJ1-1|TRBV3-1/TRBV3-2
CASSQDRRAGGGIRTEAFF
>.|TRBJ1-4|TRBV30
CAWSVTLRDSKLFF
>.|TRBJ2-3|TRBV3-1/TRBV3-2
CASSRYSITSTDTQYF
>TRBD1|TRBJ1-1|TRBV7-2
CASSLDGTADTEAFF
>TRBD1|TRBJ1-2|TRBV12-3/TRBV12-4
CASSPGTGHGYTF
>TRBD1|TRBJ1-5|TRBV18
CASSPTGGQPQHF
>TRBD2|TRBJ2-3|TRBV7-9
CASSLISGGPHGTQYF
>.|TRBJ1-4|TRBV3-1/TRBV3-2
CASSQGGGTEKLFF
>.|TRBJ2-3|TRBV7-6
CASSLGDTSTDTQYF
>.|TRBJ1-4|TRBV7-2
CASSLAWRNRNEKLFF
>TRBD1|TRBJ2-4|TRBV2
CASELDRRRQGAKNIQYF
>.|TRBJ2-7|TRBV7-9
CASSEQGGSYEQYF
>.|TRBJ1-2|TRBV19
CASSIATQGRGGYTF
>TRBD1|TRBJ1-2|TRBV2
CASSRTGGDGYTF
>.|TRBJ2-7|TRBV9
CASSVDVGHGYEQYF